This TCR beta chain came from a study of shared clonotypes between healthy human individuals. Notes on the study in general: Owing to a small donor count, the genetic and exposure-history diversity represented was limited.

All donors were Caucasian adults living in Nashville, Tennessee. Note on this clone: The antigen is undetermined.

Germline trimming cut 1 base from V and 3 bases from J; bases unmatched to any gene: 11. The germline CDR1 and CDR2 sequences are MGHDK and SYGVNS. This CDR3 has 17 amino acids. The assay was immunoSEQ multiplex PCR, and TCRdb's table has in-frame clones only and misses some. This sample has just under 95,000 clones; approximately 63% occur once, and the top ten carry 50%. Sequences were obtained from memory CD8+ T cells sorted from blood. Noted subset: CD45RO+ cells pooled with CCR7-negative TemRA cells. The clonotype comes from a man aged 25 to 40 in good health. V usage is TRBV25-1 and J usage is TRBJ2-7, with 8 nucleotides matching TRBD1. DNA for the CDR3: TGTGCCAGCAGTGAATTCGGCCGGACAGGGAAAAGCTACGAGCAGTACTTC. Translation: CASSEFGRTGKSYEQYF.